Below, 10 T cell receptor beta chains from the same sample are listed, as sequenced in a study of T cell repertoires in cytomegalovirus infection. One entry per CDR3 protein results from TCRdb running MiXCR on the reads. The table has 150,000 to 200,000 distinct CDR3 sequences, around 14% seen once. Material: PBMCs. These receptor sequences come from a human donor in good health (CMV status not recorded). Some clones in this sample may be carry-over from other donors' samples.

This chain links TRBV28 with TRBJ1-5, with a weak D call TRBD1 (6 bases). The germline V gene has CDR1 MDHEN and CDR2 SYDVKM. The CDR3 spans 14 residues. V gave up 6 bases and J gave up 1 base, with 10 bases separating them. The CDR3 sequence: CASRSGESNQPQHF. The CDR3, as DNA: TGTGCCAGCAGATCAGGGGAAAGCAATCAGCCCCAGCATTTT.

This clonotype was detected only a few times. This sequence joins TRBV4-1 and TRBJ1-2; 7 bases align to TRBD1. Trimming cost V 1 base and J 0 bases; bases outside gene matches: 11. Germline CDR1 MGHRA, CDR2 YSYEKL. CDR3 length equals 18 residues. CDR3 amino acids: CASSQGGGQKISNYGYTF. Here the CDR3 DNA reads TGCGCCAGCAGCCAAGGGGGGGGACAGAAGATCTCTAACTATGGCTACACCTTC.

In its sample, this clonotype was seen many times. The chain has TRBV10-3 and TRBJ2-1, with D maybe TRBD2 (6 bases). Trimming removed 7 bases at V and 0 bases at J, with 13 bases between. CDR1 is ENHRY and CDR2 is SYGVKD in the germline V gene. The CDR3 contains 15 residues. The DNA for the CDR3 is TGTGCCATCACTAGGGAGGCGGCCTCCTACAATGAGCAGTTCTTC. It is translated as CAITREAASYNEQFF.

The V gene is TRBV14, the J gene TRBJ2-7; 7 bases align to TRBD2. V gave up 0 bases and J gave up 8 bases; unmatched junction bases: 7. The length of the CDR3 is 14 residues. Per the germline V gene, CDR1 is SGHDN and CDR2 is FVKESK. In nucleotides, the CDR3 is TGTGCCAGCAGCCAAGATTTGGGCGGGGGACAGCAGTACTTC. Its translation: CASSQDLGGGQQYF.

A note on this clonotype: Being one base from a much bigger clone, this may be a read error. The chain has TRBV7-2 and TRBJ2-4; D gene uncertain. This CDR3 contains 16 residues. V was shortened by 4 bases and J by 4 bases, with 17 bases between the two germline ends. Per the germline V gene, CDR1 is SGHTA and CDR2 is FQGNSA. The CDR3 DNA follows: TGTGCCAGCAGCTACGGCCCTACGTTTTCTAAAAACATTCAGTACTTC. As protein: CASSYGPTFSKNIQYF.

This clonotype was seen at least ten times. The CDR3 loop reads CASSLSATNEKLFF. CDR3 DNA sequence: TGTGCCAGCAGTCTGTCGGCAACTAATGAAAAACTGTTTTTT. This chain uses TRBV7-2 with TRBJ1-4; D is undetermined. The CDR3 has 14 amino acids. The germline V gene encodes CDR1 SGHTA and CDR2 FQGNSA. With 6 bases removed from V and 0 bases from J, the gap between germline ends came to 8 bases.

This clonotype occurred a few times. This sequence joins TRBV7-9 and TRBJ2-7; 9 bases map to TRBD1. V was pared by 5 bases and J by 5 bases, with 10 bases of the junction left unmatched. There are 15 residues in the CDR3. CDR1 is SEHNR and CDR2 is FQNEAQ in the germline V gene (reference sequence). The CDR3 is CASSAPGTGRNEQYF. CDR3 DNA sequence: TGTGCCAGCAGCGCGCCGGGGACAGGGAGGAACGAGCAGTACTTC.

This clonotype was observed at least ten times. V usage is TRBV7-2 and J usage is TRBJ1-2; D perhaps matches TRBD1 (5 bases). Trimming took 1 base from V and 4 from J, leaving 13 bases between them. Germline V gives CDR1 SGHTA, CDR2 FQGNSA. The CDR3 length is 15 residues. In DNA form, the CDR3 reads TGTGCCAGCAGCTTAGGACTGACGGGGACCTATGGCTACACCTTC. This gives the protein CASSLGLTGTYGYTF.

The rearrangement links TRBV2 to TRBJ2-1, with TRBD2 matching 16 bases. CDR3 length equals 14 residues. In germline, CDR1 is SNHLY, CDR2 FYNNEI. J was trimmed by 9 bases and V by 9 bases; bases with no gene match: 5. The CDR3 sequence: CARPGLAGGPEQFF. The CDR3 nucleotides are TGTGCCAGACCGGGACTAGCGGGGGGGCCTGAGCAGTTCTTC.

The rearrangement joins TRBV7-6 to TRBJ2-5, with D hard to call. Trimming removed 3 bases from V and 1 base from J, with 6 bases in between. Germline CDR1 reads SGHVS; CDR2 reads FNYEAQ. The CDR3 spans 13 residues. CDR3 loop: CASSFLAQETQYF. The CDR3 coding sequence is TGTGCCAGCAGCTTCCTGGCCCAAGAGACCCAGTACTTC.